The 9 T cell receptor beta chains given below trace back to one sample, sequenced in a study of Ad26.COV2.S vaccination and SARS-CoV-2 variants. Clones were read by immunoSEQ multiplex PCR, and TCRdb kept only the in-frame ones, dropping some. The sample lists about 680,000 clones; around 89% were seen once. The treatment here: 19 received Ad26.COV2.S at low or high dose, single or two shots; roughly 5 received placebo; per-sample allocation not given. Sampling was done on day 63 after the first vaccine or placebo injection. The sample in question was peripheral blood, obtained in a trial of Ad26.COV2.S vaccine versus placebo. All receptors come from a person aged 18-60 years who received the Ad26.COV2.S COVID-19 vaccine or a placebo.

The V call is TRBV24-1, the J call TRBJ1-2, with a tentative D call TRBD1 (5 bases). Germline V gene lookup returns CDR1 KGHDR and CDR2 SFDVKD. This CDR3 is built from 14 residues. Deletions cut 1 base from V and 6 bases from J, with 11 bases between. In DNA form, the CDR3 reads TGTGCCACCAGTGATTTTCCGGGGCGCGATGGCTACACCTTC. Translated, it gives CATSDFPGRDGYTF.

The chain links TRBV28 to TRBJ1-2, with D hard to call. Germline assignment: CDR1 MDHEN and CDR2 SYDVKM. V lost 6 bases to trimming and J lost 5 bases, with 16 bases between them. The CDR3 runs to 14 residues. The chain's CDR3 is CASSTGMESYGYTF. In DNA, the CDR3 is TGTGCCAGCAGCACCGGGATGGAATCTTATGGCTACACCTTC.

This chain links TRBV19 with TRBJ1-2; D not resolved. The CDR3 length is 15 residues. The V end lost 1 base, the J end lost 2 bases, and 11 bases lay between the germline ends. The germline V gene encodes CDR1 LNHDA and CDR2 SQIVND (reference sequence). In nucleotides, the CDR3 is TGTGCCAGTAGTATAGTTCGGCGTCAGAACTATGGCTACACCTTC. It yields the protein CASSIVRRQNYGYTF.

This rearrangement joins TRBV7-2 to TRBJ1-3, with D uncertain. The germline V gene encodes CDR1 SGHTA and CDR2 FQGNSA. V was trimmed by 1 base and J by 0 bases, leaving 10 bases between them. This CDR3 region has 16 residues. As DNA, the CDR3 is TGTGCCAGCAGCTTAGAGGGCCTCGGCTCTGGAAACACCATATATTTT. As protein: CASSLEGLGSGNTIYF.

The chain is built from TRBV18 and TRBJ1-4, with TRBD1 matching 8 bases. J lost 7 bases, V lost 3 bases, and 7 bases had no gene match. CDR3 size: 15 residues. The germline CDR1 and CDR2 sequences are KGHSH and LQKENI. As DNA, the CDR3 is TGTGCCAGCTCACCGTCGACAGGGGCGGGTGAAAAACTGTTTTTT. Encoded protein: CASSPSTGAGEKLFF.

The chain combines TRBV19 with TRBJ2-5, with 14 nucleotides matching TRBD2. This CDR3 comprises 16 residues. Germline V lookup: CDR1 LNHDA, CDR2 SQIVND (reference sequence). Trimming took 5 bases from V and 5 from J; bases not matched to a gene: 7. CDR3 loop: CASSLTSGRARETQYF. The CDR3 bases are TGTGCCAGTAGTCTGACTAGCGGGAGGGCCCGGGAGACCCAGTACTTC.

Only one count was recorded for this clone. The chain has TRBV27 and TRBJ2-5; 8 bases align to TRBD2. Unmatched junction bases numbered 7, after V lost 3 bases and J lost 10 bases. CDR3 size: 13 residues. Looked up from germline, CDR1 is MNHEY and CDR2 is SMNVEV (reference sequence). The CDR3 reads CASSLGAGANQYF. The CDR3, as DNA: TGTGCCAGCAGTTTGGGAGCGGGAGCTAACCAGTACTTC.

The chain carries TRBV7-3 and TRBJ1-6; D is unclear. V was pared by 3 bases and J by 4 bases, with 10 bases between. Germline V gene data show CDR1 as SGHTA and CDR2 as FQGTGA. CDR3 size: 15 residues. DNA for the CDR3: TGTGCCAGCAGCTTCACGGGTCGGTATAATTCACCCCTCCACTTT. This sequence encodes CASSFTGRYNSPLHF.

This clone was observed once. The chain uses TRBV7-2 and TRBJ2-4; D call uncertain. CDR1 and CDR2 (germline): SGHTA, FQGNSA. The CDR3 runs to 13 residues. Trimming removed 5 bases from V and 2 bases from J, with 7 bases in between. The chain's CDR3 is CASSPESKNIQYF. CDR3 DNA: TGTGCCAGCAGCCCAGAGTCCAAAAACATTCAGTACTTC.